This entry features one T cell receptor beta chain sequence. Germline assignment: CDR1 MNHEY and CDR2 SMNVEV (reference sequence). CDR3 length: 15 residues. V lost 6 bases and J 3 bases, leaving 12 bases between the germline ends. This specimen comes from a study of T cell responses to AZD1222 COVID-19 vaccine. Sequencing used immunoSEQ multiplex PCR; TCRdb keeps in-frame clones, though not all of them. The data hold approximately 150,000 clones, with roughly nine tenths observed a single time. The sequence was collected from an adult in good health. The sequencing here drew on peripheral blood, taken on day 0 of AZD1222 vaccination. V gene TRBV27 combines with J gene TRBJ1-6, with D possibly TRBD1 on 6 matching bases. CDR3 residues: CASRSTGLYNSPLHF. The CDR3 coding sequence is TGTGCCAGCAGGTCGACAGGCCTCTATAATTCACCCCTCCACTTT.